The present T cell receptor (beta chain) was sequenced within a study of blood T cell repertoires in COVID-19. Overall study: Italy, Spain and the United States were the sources of the convalescent and acute COVID-19 samples. In each case, the material was cDNA or gDNA derived from T cells, B-cell-depleted T cells, or PBMCs.

Trimming removed 9 bases at V and 4 bases at J, with 7 bases between. CDR1 is LGHNT, CDR2 FRNRAP, per germline. CDR3 size: 12 residues. In the study's own analysis: Estimation of nucleated cell counts was performed using reference gene primer amplification. Some clones are missing from TCRdb's copy, which holds only in-frame ones; the method was immunoSEQ multiplex PCR. From that table come the V and J calls and clone size; the DNA was used to work out D and trimming. The table lists about 150,000 clones, 70% to 85% of them singletons. The sequenced sample was peripheral blood. The sequence was collected from a woman aged 55-70 years with acute or convalescent COVID-19. This rearrangement joins TRBV12-5 to TRBJ1-6; perhaps TRBD1 as D (5 bases). The CDR3 is CASGGYNSPLHF. Here the CDR3 DNA reads TGTGCTAGCGGGGGTTATAATTCACCCCTCCACTTT. Variable domain in full (rest from reference TRBV12-5 and TRBJ1-6): DARVTQTPRHKVTEMGQEVTMRCQPILGHNTVFWYRQTMMQGLELLAYFRNRAPLDDSGMPKDRFSAEMPDATLATLKIQPSEPRDSAVYFCASGGYNSPLHFGNGTRLTVT.